This entry describes one T cell receptor (beta chain). Its antigen remains unknown. These data are taken from a study of blood T cells in healthy people across ages. Whole-study findings and limits: Diversity was higher, and naive CD4+ cells more numerous, in long-lived donors than in aged donors.

Through a sample-barcoded 5' primer and a J-beta primer mix, a second PCR was run for roughly 6 to 12 cycles. MiXCR, run by TCRdb on the 5' RACE reads, gives a single entry per CDR3 protein. The sample shows 700,000 or so distinct CDR3 sequences, approximately 22% of them seen only once. CDR1 is SGHKS and CDR2 is YYEKEE in the germline V gene (reference sequence). Trimming took 4 bases from V and 7 from J, leaving 14 bases between them. The CDR3 has 13 amino acids. This rearrangement joins TRBV5-5 to TRBJ2-5; the D gene is possibly TRBD2 (6 bases). The clonotype comes from a man in his 70s in good health. The sample was blood. The CDR3 reads CASSQDYPGTQYF. The CDR3 DNA follows: TGTGCCAGCAGCCAGGACTACCCAGGGACCCAGTACTTC.